The source of this T cell receptor beta chain is a study of cytomegalovirus exposure and HLA in healthy donors. Trimming removed 4 bases from V and 2 bases from J, with 3 bases in between. This CDR3 contains 12 residues. Germline lookup yields CDR1 MNHEY and CDR2 SVGAGI. This clone was picked up a small number of times. Sequencing used immunoSEQ multiplex PCR; TCRdb keeps in-frame clones, though not all of them. The table includes approximately 180,000 clones, about 89% detected once. The chain joins TRBV6-5 to TRBJ2-1; no clear D. The TCR sequence derives from a man aged 18 to 29 in good health and CMV-seropositive. Sequencing was performed on PBMCs. The chain's CDR3 is CASSSTYNEQFF. CDR3 DNA: TGTGCCAGCAGTTCCACCTACAATGAGCAGTTCTTC.